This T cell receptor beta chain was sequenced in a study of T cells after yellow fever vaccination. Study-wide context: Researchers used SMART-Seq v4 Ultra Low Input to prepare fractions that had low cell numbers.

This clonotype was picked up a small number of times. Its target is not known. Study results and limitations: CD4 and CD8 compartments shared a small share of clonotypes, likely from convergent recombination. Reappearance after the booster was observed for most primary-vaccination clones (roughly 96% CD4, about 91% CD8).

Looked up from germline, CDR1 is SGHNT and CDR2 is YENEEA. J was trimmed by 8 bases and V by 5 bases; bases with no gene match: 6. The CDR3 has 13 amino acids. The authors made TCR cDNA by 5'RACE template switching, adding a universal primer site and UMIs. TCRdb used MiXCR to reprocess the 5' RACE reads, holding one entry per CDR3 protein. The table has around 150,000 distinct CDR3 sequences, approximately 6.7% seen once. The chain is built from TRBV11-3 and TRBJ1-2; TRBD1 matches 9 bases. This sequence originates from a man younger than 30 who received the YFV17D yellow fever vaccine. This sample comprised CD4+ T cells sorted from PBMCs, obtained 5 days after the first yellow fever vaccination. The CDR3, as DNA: TGTGCCAGCAGCGACCCAGGACAGGGGGGCTACACCTTC. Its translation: CASSDPGQGGYTF.